This T cell receptor beta chain was identified in a study of cytomegalovirus exposure and HLA in healthy donors listed by TCRdb under 2017. Background on the whole study: A later analysis indicated that the 130 or so validation repertoires were generated on the platform also employed for the roughly 730 repertoires of the first cohort. The study combined high-throughput TCR immunosequencing, statistical association of individual TCRs with disease status, and machine learning to predict cytomegalovirus infection status. Besides the first cohort of roughly 640 subjects, a separate validation cohort made up of 120 different subjects was used. The study aimed to test whether cataloging public T cell receptors could reveal signatures of past pathogen exposure.

Study-level results and caveats: A later analysis found that TCRs clustered in the first cohort also tended to co-occur in the approximately 120 validation repertoires, with more than 90% of cluster scores above 0. In both the original and validation cohorts, the classifier was reported to diagnose cytomegalovirus status with high specificity and sensitivity. The authors suggested that the approach could potentially be generalized to other disease states and immunological phenotypes. All 120 or so repertoires were used to score co-occurrence in the validation cohort in a later analysis, because that analysis had no HLA typing for the cohort. In the study, roughly 160 TCR beta chains were listed as associated with cytomegalovirus. While some public TCRs were present in many individuals, most TCR sequences turned up only very rarely across donors. Three of the identified cytomegalovirus-associated TCR beta chains were confirmed in vitro to be specific for cytomegalovirus antigens.

Separate from the approximately 670-subject first cohort, the validation cohort of over 90 subjects was the group to which the donors belonged. Receptors were amplified or captured by the immunoSEQ multiplex PCR assay. Per the original workflow: A statistical classification framework was built to diagnose cytomegalovirus status from the catalog of TCR beta chain sequences. TCRdb re-hosts the immuneACCESS table, in-frame sequences only. Its copies lack some clones; in the studies checked, an unresolved V gene accounts for under half of them, and the cause for the rest is not known. D and trimming were read from the DNA, whereas the V and J calls and clone size are those reported in that table. This sample lists around 20,000 clones; around 96% were detected once. 10% of the sample lies in the top ten. In regard to this clone: Its antigen has not been determined. The sample holds no much larger clone one base away, and base qualities are not on file.

The sample was PBMCs. This receptor was taken from a young man in good health and CMV-seropositive.

The nucleotide sequence is TGTGCCGGAGGAGGGGAGGCCTACGAGCAGTACTTC. It codes for CAGGGEAYEQYF. Rearrangement joined TRBV2 to TRBJ2-7; TRBD2 is perhaps the D gene, given 6 matching bases. As encoded in the germline V gene, CDR1 is SNHLY while CDR2 is FYNNEI. Trimming removed 11 bases from V and 2 bases from J, leaving 13 bases between the germline ends. The CDR3 holds 12 amino acids from the cysteine to the phenylalanine. Solely the CDR3 DNA is kept, with 36 bases framed from the first base.